A selection of T cell receptor beta chains follows, all from one sample in a study of blood T cell repertoires in COVID-19. Method: immunoSEQ multiplex PCR; TCRdb's copy keeps in-frame clones and lacks some. This table holds some 120,000 clones, just under 85% found once. Specimen: peripheral blood. The receptors here all came from a man aged 70-80 years with active or convalescent COVID-19. The CDR3 runs from the conserved cysteine through the conserved F or W. A D gene is named only where the DNA matches it firmly. Size tells how often a clone was seen (once, few, many) or the class of an expanded clone, and some rows leave it out.

D,J,size,V,DNA,CDR3
.,TRBJ1-1,.,TRBV7-8,TGTGCCAGCAGCCCTACAGGGTACGGTGAAGCTTTCTTT,CASSPTGYGEAFF
.,TRBJ2-5,.,TRBV11-3,TGTGCCAGCAGCGGGAGGACCCAGTACTTC,CASSGRTQYF
.,TRBJ1-4,.,TRBV7-9,TGTGCCAGCAGCAACGGCCAAGGGGCCTCTAATGAAAAACTGTTTTTT,CASSNGQGASNEKLFF
TRBD1,TRBJ2-2,.,TRBV11-3,TGTGCCAGCAGCTCCGGACAGGGACGACTCTCCGGGGAGCTGTTTTTT,CASSSGQGRLSGELFF
.,TRBJ2-1,.,TRBV5-4,TGTGCCAGCAGCTTGCCTAGAGGAAACAATGAGCAGTTCTTC,CASSLPRGNNEQFF
TRBD2,TRBJ2-3,.,TRBV29-1,TGCAGCGTTAGGAGGGGTGCGGGGGCAGATACGCAGTATTTT,CSVRRGAGADTQYF
TRBD1,TRBJ1-1,.,TRBV19,TGTGCCAGTAGTAGGGGCCAGGGGGTACTGAACACTGAAGCTTTCTTT,CASSRGQGVLNTEAFF
TRBD2,TRBJ2-5,.,TRBV4-3,TGCGCCAGCAGTCGAAGCGGGGATGAGACCCAGTACTTC,CASSRSGDETQYF
.,TRBJ2-1,.,TRBV18,TGTGCCAGCTCACCATCGACTATTGAGCAGTTCTTC,CASSPSTIEQFF
.,TRBJ1-6,few,TRBV24-1,TGTGCCACCAGTGACAAACAGGGTGTCTGGTCACCCCTCCACTTT,CATSDKQGVWSPLHF
.,TRBJ2-5,.,TRBV7-2,TGTGCCAGCAGCTTAGGGGTTGGCGGGTCACAAGAGACCCAGTACTTC,CASSLGVGGSQETQYF
.,TRBJ2-5,.,TRBV24-1,TGTGCCACCAGTGACACCAGGGGTTACCAAGAGACCCAGTACTTC,CATSDTRGYQETQYF
TRBD2,TRBJ2-5,.,TRBV7-2,TGTGCCAGCAGCCCCGGGACTAGCGGTCAAGAGACCCAGTACTTC,CASSPGTSGQETQYF
.,TRBJ2-2,.,TRBV7-9,TGTGCCAGCAGCCCTGGGGGGAGAAACACCGGGGAGCTGTTTTTT,CASSPGGRNTGELFF
TRBD2,TRBJ2-1,.,TRBV6-4,TGTGCCAGACCGGGACTAGCGGACAATGAGCAGTTCTTC,CARPGLADNEQFF
TRBD1,TRBJ1-5,.,TRBV24-1,TGTGCCACCAGTGATTCAGGGGGCGCGGGTCAGCCCCAGCATTTT,CATSDSGGAGQPQHF
.,TRBJ2-7,.,TRBV3-1/TRBV3-2,TGTGCCAGCAGCCCCTATCTAGCATCCGAGCAGTACTTC,CASSPYLASEQYF
TRBD2,TRBJ2-1,.,TRBV9,TGTGCCAGCAGCGTGGGACTAGTATCCAATGAGCAGTTCTTC,CASSVGLVSNEQFF
.,TRBJ1-1,.,TRBV6-2/TRBV6-3,TGTGCCAGCAGTTACGAGGCTGAAGCTTTCTTT,CASSYEAEAFF
TRBD1,TRBJ2-7,once,TRBV5-1,TGCGCCAGCAGCTTGGGCGGGACAGGGGCAACCTACGAGCAGTACTTC,CASSLGGTGATYEQYF
.,TRBJ2-5,.,TRBV5-1,TGCGCCAGCAGCTTGGGATCGACTACTACCCAAGAGACCCAGTACTTC,CASSLGSTTTQETQYF
TRBD2,TRBJ2-7,.,TRBV19,TGTGCCAGTAGTCTCGGGAGGTCCTACGAGCAGTACTTC,CASSLGRSYEQYF
TRBD1,TRBJ1-3,once,TRBV19,TGTGCCAGTAGCGTTGACCCGGGACAGGGAAACACCATATATTTT,CASSVDPGQGNTIYF
TRBD1,TRBJ1-4,.,TRBV5-1,TGCGCCAGCAGCATATTCGGGACAGGGGGGAATGAAAAACTGTTTTTT,CASSIFGTGGNEKLFF
.,TRBJ1-1,.,TRBV11-3,TGTGCCAGCAGCTACAACAGAGACACTGAAGCTTTCTTT,CASSYNRDTEAFF
.,TRBJ1-5,once,TRBV3-1/TRBV3-2,TGTGCCAGCAGCCAATCCGGGGGTCAGCCCCAGCATTTT,CASSQSGGQPQHF
.,TRBJ1-5,.,TRBV6-5,TGTGCCAGCAGGCGTACAGGAATTGATCAGCCCCAGCATTTT,CASRRTGIDQPQHF
.,TRBJ1-1,.,TRBV6-5,TGTGCCAGCAGTTACGCGGCAAGACTGAGCACTGAAGCTTTCTTT,CASSYAARLSTEAFF
.,TRBJ2-7,.,TRBV4-3,TGCGCCAGCAGCCAAGATCTTAGAGGGAGCGAACTCTACGAGCAGTACTTC,CASSQDLRGSELYEQYF
TRBD1,TRBJ1-1,.,TRBV19,TGTGCCAGTAGTATAGAAGGGGGCGCGTACACTGAAGCTTTCTTT,CASSIEGGAYTEAFF
.,TRBJ1-1,.,TRBV2,TGTGCCAGCAATAGAGACCCCCCGAGGACTGAAGCTTTCTTT,CASNRDPPRTEAFF
.,TRBJ1-1,once,TRBV29-1,TGCAGCGTTGATTATGGGCAGCGGACTGAAGCTTTCTTT,CSVDYGQRTEAFF
.,TRBJ2-1,.,TRBV5-4,TGTGCCAGCACCCCGCGGGGGCGGTCCAATGAGCAGTTCTTC,CASTPRGRSNEQFF
TRBD1,TRBJ1-1,.,TRBV18,TGTGCCAGCTCACCGATACCGGGGACAGAAAACACTGAAGCTTTCTTT,CASSPIPGTENTEAFF
TRBD2,TRBJ2-1,.,TRBV3-1/TRBV3-2,TGTGCCAGCAGCCAGACAATAGCGGGAGCCAACAATGAGCAGTTCTTC,CASSQTIAGANNEQFF
TRBD2,TRBJ2-7,.,TRBV12-5,TGTGCTAGTGGTAAACTAGCGGGCCCCCCCTACGAGCAGTACTTC,CASGKLAGPPYEQYF
TRBD1,TRBJ2-7,.,TRBV7-6,TGTGCCAGCAGCCGGGACAGGGGAGACTACGAGCAGTACTTC,CASSRDRGDYEQYF
TRBD2,TRBJ2-1,.,TRBV7-2,TGTGCCAGCAGCCCGGGACTAGCGGCAGGCAATGAGCAGTTCTTC,CASSPGLAAGNEQFF
.,TRBJ2-5,.,TRBV28,TGTGCCAGCGGGCTTCTCCGAGAGACCCAGTACTTC,CASGLLRETQYF
TRBD1,TRBJ2-1,.,TRBV18,TGTGCCAGCTCACCACTAATAGGGACAGGGACTAATGAGCAGTTCTTC,CASSPLIGTGTNEQFF
.,TRBJ1-6,.,TRBV19,TGTGCCAGTAGTATGGACAGTAATTCACCCCTCCACTTT,CASSMDSNSPLHF
.,TRBJ2-3,many,TRBV27,TGTGCCAGCAGCGTCGGTAGCCGAGGCACAGATACGCAGTATTTT,CASSVGSRGTDTQYF
.,TRBJ2-7,.,TRBV18,TGTGCCAGCTCACCTTCCCCCGGGAGCTCCTACGAGCAGTACTTC,CASSPSPGSSYEQYF
.,TRBJ2-1,few,TRBV3-1/TRBV3-2,TGTGCCAGCAGCCAAGACAGGGGGGCTGGAAATGAGCAGTTCTTC,CASSQDRGAGNEQFF
TRBD1,TRBJ1-5,.,TRBV19,TGTGCCAGTAGTATGGCGAGGACAGGGGGAGATCAGCCCCAGCATTTT,CASSMARTGGDQPQHF
TRBD2,TRBJ2-7,.,TRBV28,TGTGCCAGCAGTTTGTTAGCGGGAGAGGACGAGCAGTACTTC,CASSLLAGEDEQYF
.,TRBJ2-5,.,TRBV5-1,TGCGCCAGCAGCTCACAGGGTAATGGAGAGACCCAGTACTTC,CASSSQGNGETQYF
TRBD1,TRBJ2-6,once,TRBV5-1,TGCGCCAGCAGCCCAATCCGGGACAGGGCAATCTCTGGGGCCAACGTCCTGACTTTC,CASSPIRDRAISGANVLTF